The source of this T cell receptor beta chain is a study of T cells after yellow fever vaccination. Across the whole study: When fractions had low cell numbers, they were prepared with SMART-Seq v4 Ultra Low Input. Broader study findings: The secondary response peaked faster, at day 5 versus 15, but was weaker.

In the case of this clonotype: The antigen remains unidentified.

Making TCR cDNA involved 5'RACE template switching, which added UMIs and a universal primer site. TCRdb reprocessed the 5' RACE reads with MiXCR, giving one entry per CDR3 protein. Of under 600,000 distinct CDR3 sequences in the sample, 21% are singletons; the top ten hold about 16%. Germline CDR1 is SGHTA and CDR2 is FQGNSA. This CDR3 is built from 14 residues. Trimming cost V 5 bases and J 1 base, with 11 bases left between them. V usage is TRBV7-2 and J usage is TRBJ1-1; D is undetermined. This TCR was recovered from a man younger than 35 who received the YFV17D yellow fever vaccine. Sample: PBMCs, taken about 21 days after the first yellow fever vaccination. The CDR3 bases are TGTGCCAGCAGCCTACGAAACTCGAACACTGAAGCTTTCTTT. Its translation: CASSLRNSNTEAFF. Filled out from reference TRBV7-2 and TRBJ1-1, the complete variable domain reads GAGVSQSPSNKVTEKGKDVELRCDPISGHTALYWYRQSLGQGLEFLIYFQGNSAPDKSGLPSDRFSAERTGGSVSTLTIQRTQQEDSAVYLCASSLRNSNTEAFFGQGTRLTVV.